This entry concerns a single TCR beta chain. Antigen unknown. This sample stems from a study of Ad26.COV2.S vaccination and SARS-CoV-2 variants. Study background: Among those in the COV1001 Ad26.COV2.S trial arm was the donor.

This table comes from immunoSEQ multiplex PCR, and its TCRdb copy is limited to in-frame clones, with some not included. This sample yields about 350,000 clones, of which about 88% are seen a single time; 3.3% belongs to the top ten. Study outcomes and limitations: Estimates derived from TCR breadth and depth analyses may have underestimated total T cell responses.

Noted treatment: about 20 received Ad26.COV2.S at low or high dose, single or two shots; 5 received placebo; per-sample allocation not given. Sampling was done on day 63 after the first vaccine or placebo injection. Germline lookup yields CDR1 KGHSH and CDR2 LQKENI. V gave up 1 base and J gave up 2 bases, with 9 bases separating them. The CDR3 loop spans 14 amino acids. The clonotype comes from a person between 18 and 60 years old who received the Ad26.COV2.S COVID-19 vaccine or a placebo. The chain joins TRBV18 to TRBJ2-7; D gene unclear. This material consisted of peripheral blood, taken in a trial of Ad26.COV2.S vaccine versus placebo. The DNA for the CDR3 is TGTGCCAGCTCACCACAAGGGAACACCTACGAGCAGTACTTC. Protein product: CASSPQGNTYEQYF. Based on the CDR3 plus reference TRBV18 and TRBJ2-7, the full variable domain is NAGVMQNPRHLVRRRGQEARLRCSPMKGHSHVYWYRQLPEEGLKFMVYLQKENIIDESGMPKERFSAEFPKEGPSILRIQQVVRGDSAAYFCASSPQGNTYEQYFGPGTRLTVT.